This is a list of T cell receptor beta chains from one sample in a study of blood T cells in healthy people across ages. One entry per CDR3 protein, called by TCRdb with MiXCR from the 5' RACE reads. The data contain around 800,000 distinct CDR3 sequences, approximately 48% of them singletons. The sample comprised blood. These receptors were taken from a man aged 55 to 70 in good health. CDR3s include the opening cysteine and the closing phenylalanine or tryptophan. Each record gives: V gene, J gene, D gene, clone size, CDR3 DNA, CDR3 protein. The D gene is left open where the match is weak. Not every row has a clone size; where given, it reads once, few, many or a size class.

>TRBV4-3|TRBJ2-7|.|many
TGCGCCAGCAGCCAAGATGATTCCGGCCTTGAGCAGTACTTC
CASSQDDSGLEQYF
>TRBV3-1|TRBJ2-3|.|.
TGTGCCAGCAGCCATCTGCGGGTCTCCACAGATACGCAGTATTTT
CASSHLRVSTDTQYF
>TRBV7-9|TRBJ2-7|TRBD1|few
TGTGCCAGCAGCCAAAATGGGGACAGGGGTTGGCACGAGCAGTACTTC
CASSQNGDRGWHEQYF
>TRBV20-1|TRBJ2-5|.|.
TGCAGTGCCATGCACCTACAGGGTGGGGAGACCCAGTACTTC
CSAMHLQGGETQYF
>TRBV2|TRBJ2-3|TRBD1|.
TGTGCCAGCAGTGAGGGACAGCGTGGGAGCACAGATACGCAGTATTTT
CASSEGQRGSTDTQYF
>TRBV12-5|TRBJ2-1|TRBD2|few
TGTGCTAGTGGTGCTTCGACTAGCTTGTACAATGAGCAGTTCTTC
CASGASTSLYNEQFF
>TRBV20-1|TRBJ2-1|TRBD2|.
TGCAGTGCTAGGTCCAGCGGGAGCTCCTACAATGAGCAGTTCTTC
CSARSSGSSYNEQFF
>TRBV12-3/TRBV12-4|TRBJ2-5|.|.
TGTGCCAGCAGTTTTGTACTGGCGAAAGAGACCCAGTACTTC
CASSFVLAKETQYF
>TRBV3-1|TRBJ1-2|.|.
TGTGCCAGCAGCCAAACTAACAGGGCCCATGGCTACGCCTTC
CASSQTNRAHGYAF
>TRBV6-2/TRBV6-3|TRBJ1-2|TRBD1|few
TGTGCCAGCACCGACTTCGGACAGGAGACCTACTATGGCTACACCTTC
CASTDFGQETYYGYTF
>TRBV5-1|TRBJ2-7|.|.
TGCGCCAGCAGCCCAACTAGTTACAATGAGCAGTACTTC
CASSPTSYNEQYF
>TRBV5-1|TRBJ2-5|.|few
TGCGCCAGCAGCTCCTCGACTAGTTCTTTAGAGACCCAGTACTTC
CASSSSTSSLETQYF
>TRBV3-1|TRBJ2-1|.|.
TGTGCCAGCAGCCCAAGTCCGGGACGCCCTCCATACAATGAGCAGTTCTTC
CASSPSPGRPPYNEQFF
>TRBV3-1|TRBJ1-5|.|once
TGTGCCAGCAGCCAAGGGGCCTTCAATCAGCCCCAGCATTTT
CASSQGAFNQPQHF
>TRBV7-2|TRBJ2-1|.|many
TGTGCCAGCAGCTTAAATGGTCTGGGCCAAGAGCAGTTCTTC
CASSLNGLGQEQFF
>TRBV9|TRBJ2-5|TRBD2|few
TGTGCCAGCAGCCCACAGGGACTAATAGCGGGGGCCGAAGAGACCCAGTACTTC
CASSPQGLIAGAEETQYF
>TRBV6-5|TRBJ2-7|TRBD1|.
TGTGCCAGCAGTATACTCAGGGGGAGCTCCTACGAGCAGTACTTC
CASSILRGSSYEQYF
>TRBV6-2/TRBV6-3|TRBJ2-1|TRBD1|.
TGTGCCTGCAGTCCTTGGGGGACAGGGAAAAAGATCGATGAGCAGTTCTTC
CACSPWGTGKKIDEQFF
>TRBV15|TRBJ2-5|.|.
TGTGCCACCAGCAGCTTATTGGGAGCTCAAGAGACCCAGTACTTC
CATSSLLGAQETQYF
>TRBV14|TRBJ1-2|TRBD1|.
TGTGCCAGCAGCCAAGATAGTCGGAACAGGGGGGATCACTACACCTTC
CASSQDSRNRGDHYTF
>TRBV20-1|TRBJ2-7|TRBD2|many
TGCAGTGCCTACCGGGGGGTAACCTACAATGAGCAGTACTTC
CSAYRGVTYNEQYF
>TRBV2|TRBJ2-7|.|once
TGTGCCAGCGCTTACTTGGGCTACGAGCAGTACTTC
CASAYLGYEQYF
>TRBV7-2|TRBJ2-3|TRBD2|.
TGTGCCAGCAGCTTTGGGCCGGGAGGGCGCACAGATACGCAGTATTTT
CASSFGPGGRTDTQYF
>TRBV7-6|TRBJ1-6|TRBD1|.
TGTGCCAGCAGCCTACGGACAGGGGGTTATTCACCCCTCCACTTT
CASSLRTGGYSPLHF
>TRBV20-1|TRBJ1-5|TRBD1|once
TGCAGTGCTAAGACAGGGACTAGCAATCAGCCCCAGCATTTT
CSAKTGTSNQPQHF
>TRBV5-5|TRBJ2-5|.|few
TGTGCCAGCAGCTTACGGGCAGCCCAAGAGACCCAGTACTTC
CASSLRAAQETQYF
>TRBV28|TRBJ2-7|.|few
TGTGCCAGCAGTTTAGTATTCGCTAGGGCCGGCGAGCAGTACTTC
CASSLVFARAGEQYF
>TRBV9|TRBJ2-3|.|few
TGTGCCAGCAGCGTAGATGGTCCCCCACTACGTCCAGATACGCAGTATTTT
CASSVDGPPLRPDTQYF
>TRBV7-2|TRBJ1-1|.|.
TGTGCCAGCAGCTTAGCGCAACTGGGAGGCACTGAAGCTTTCTTT
CASSLAQLGGTEAFF
>TRBV6-6|TRBJ2-2|.|.
TGTGCCAGCAGGTCAGGGACCGGGGAGCTGTTTTTT
CASRSGTGELFF
>TRBV6-4|TRBJ2-3|TRBD2|.
TGTGCCAGCAGGACACGGGGGGGCCTCGATACGCAGTATTTT
CASRTRGGLDTQYF
>TRBV6-6|TRBJ2-3|.|.
TGTGCCAGCAGTTACCAGGACGCACGAGATACGCAGTATTTT
CASSYQDARDTQYF
>TRBV7-2|TRBJ2-7|TRBD1|.
TGTGCCAGCAGCGATATCATGGGACAGGGCTACGAGCAGTACTTC
CASSDIMGQGYEQYF
>TRBV20-1|TRBJ2-7|TRBD2|.
TGCAGTGTTAGCGGCCTAACCCGCTGGACTAGCGGAGACTACGAGCAGTACTTC
CSVSGLTRWTSGDYEQYF
>TRBV11-2|TRBJ2-7|.|few
TGTGCCAGCAGTTTACAGGGCCATCGCTCCTACGAGCAGTACTTC
CASSLQGHRSYEQYF
>TRBV12-3/TRBV12-4|TRBJ1-2|TRBD1|.
TGTGCCAGCAGCTCAGGGGGCGAGGGCTACACCTTC
CASSSGGEGYTF
>TRBV20-1|TRBJ1-2|.|.
TGCAGTGCTAGAGATCCCAGGGCGTATGGCTACACCTTC
CSARDPRAYGYTF
>TRBV20-1|TRBJ2-7|.|.
TGCAGTACAACCGGGACAAACTCCTACGAGCAGTACTTC
CSTTGTNSYEQYF
>TRBV29-1|TRBJ2-1|.|.
TGCAGCGTTGTACTAGCTGAGCAGTTCTTC
CSVVLAEQFF